Below, one T cell receptor beta chain is given with its context. Antigen: not known. 60 Vbeta and 13 Jbeta primers were used in PCR. TCRdb keeps only in-frame clones here, not all; method: immunoSEQ multiplex PCR. This table has around 68,000 clones, around 79% appearing once. The entry originates in a study of cytomegalovirus exposure and HLA in healthy donors. General study points: Despite most TCR sequences being rare, some public TCRs occurred in many donors. TCR beta V- and J-gene trimming was later associated with a missense DCLRE1C variant.

The origin of this receptor is a woman in her twenties or thirties in good health and CMV-seropositive. Input material: PBMCs.

The CDR3 region is CASTPGRWTEAFF. Here the CDR3 DNA reads TGTGCCAGCACGCCAGGGCGGTGGACTGAAGCTTTCTTT. The genes are TRBV25-1 and TRBJ1-1; weak D call: TRBD1 (5 bases). Per germline, CDR1 MGHDK and CDR2 SYGVNS. There are 13 residues in the CDR3. The V and J ends lost 7 bases and 5 bases respectively, with 14 bases between them. Looking up the rest from reference TRBV25-1 and TRBJ1-1 gives the full variable domain: EADIYQTPRYLVIGTGKKITLECSQTMGHDKMYWYQQDPGMELHLIHYSYGVNSTEKGDLSSESTVSRIRTEHFPLTLESARPSHTSQYLCASTPGRWTEAFFGQGTRLTVV.